These T cell receptor beta chains were read from a single sample in a study of cytomegalovirus exposure and HLA in healthy donors. Profiled with immunoSEQ multiplex PCR; TCRdb holds only in-frame clones, not every one. The table lists about 140,000 clones, about 78% of them singletons, with 4.2% in the top ten. The sample comprised PBMCs. The receptors derive from a man aged 45 to 65 in good health and CMV-seropositive. CDR3s include the opening cysteine and the closing phenylalanine or tryptophan. A D gene is named only where the DNA matches it firmly. Clone size, where shown, is once, few, many, or a class for clones that have expanded.

CDR3nt	CDR3aa	v_gene	j_gene	abundance	d_gene
TGTGCCATCAGTGAGAAACAGGGCTTCCAGGCTTTCTTT	CAISEKQGFQAFF	TRBV10-3	TRBJ1-1	many	-
TGTGCCAGCAGCAGAGAAGGGGGGGGGCTGGAAAATGAGCAGTTCTTC	CASSREGGGLENEQFF	TRBV11-3	TRBJ2-1	-	-
TGCGCCAGCAGCCGAGCCGGGACAGGGGGCCAGGGGTCTGAAAAACTGTTTTTT	CASSRAGTGGQGSEKLFF	TRBV5-1	TRBJ1-4	many	TRBD1
TGTGCCAGTCACCGGGACAGGGGTAATCAGCCCCAGCATTTT	CASHRDRGNQPQHF	TRBV19	TRBJ1-5	-	TRBD1
TGCGCCAGCAGCTTGGAACATGGCAATCAGCCCCAGCATTTT	CASSLEHGNQPQHF	TRBV5-1	TRBJ1-5	-	-
TGTGCCAGCAGTGCGGTTACAGGGCAAACGAAAAAACTGTTTTTT	CASSAVTGQTKKLFF	TRBV2	TRBJ1-4	-	-
TGCGCCAGCAGCTTGGAGACAGGCGCCAACACTGAAGCTTTCTTT	CASSLETGANTEAFF	TRBV5-1	TRBJ1-1	-	-
TGTGCCAGCTCGACCAGGGGGTTCCAGGAGACCCAGTACTTC	CASSTRGFQETQYF	TRBV18	TRBJ2-5	-	TRBD1
TGTGCCAGCAGCTTAGCCCGCCGGGGGGGCCAAGAGACCCAGTACTTC	CASSLARRGGQETQYF	TRBV7-2	TRBJ2-5	-	TRBD2
TGTGCCAGCAGTGGGGGGACAGGGGACACCGGGGAGCTGTTTTTT	CASSGGTGDTGELFF	TRBV2	TRBJ2-2	-	TRBD1
TGCAGCGTTGACTCACGGTCAGGGGGCGACTTTGGCTACACCTTC	CSVDSRSGGDFGYTF	TRBV29-1	TRBJ1-2	-	TRBD1
TGTGCCAGCAGCTTAACGGTCGGACTAGCGGGAGAGAAAAATGAGCAGTTCTTC	CASSLTVGLAGEKNEQFF	TRBV7-3	TRBJ2-1	-	TRBD2
TGCGCCAGCAGCTTGGGGCTAGCAACAGATACGCAGTATTTT	CASSLGLATDTQYF	TRBV5-1	TRBJ2-3	-	-
TGTGCCAGCAGCCCCCGAGAGGGTAGCAATCAGCCCCAGCATTTT	CASSPREGSNQPQHF	TRBV9	TRBJ1-5	few	-
TGTGCCAGCAGCTTGATAGGGGCAACCTCCTACAATGAGCAGTTCTTC	CASSLIGATSYNEQFF	TRBV5-8	TRBJ2-1	-	-
TGCGCCAGCAGCTTGGAAGGGGTCGGCAATCAGCCCCAGCATTTT	CASSLEGVGNQPQHF	TRBV5-1	TRBJ1-5	-	-
TGCGCCAGCAGCCACGCGGGGGGGGCAGCCCAAGAGACCCAGTACTTC	CASSHAGGAAQETQYF	TRBV4-1	TRBJ2-5	-	TRBD2
TGCGCCAGCACGTCCCCGGGACAGGGGCCGAACGGGGAGCTGTTTTTT	CASTSPGQGPNGELFF	TRBV4-1	TRBJ2-2	few	TRBD1
TGTGCCAGCAGCTTAAACAGGGGCCGAGCCGGGGAGCTGTTTTTT	CASSLNRGRAGELFF	TRBV7-6	TRBJ2-2	-	TRBD1
TGTGCCATCAGTGAGCTAGGAAGTAGATTAGCGGGGGGGACCACAGATACGCAGTATTTT	CAISELGSRLAGGTTDTQYF	TRBV10-3	TRBJ2-3	few	TRBD2
TGTGCCAGTCGTACCCAGGGGAGGGCGAACACTGAAGCTTTCTTT	CASRTQGRANTEAFF	TRBV19	TRBJ1-1	-	-
TGTGCCAGCCGTAGGACTAGCGGGGGTCCCGTTACCTACGAGCAGTACTTC	CASRRTSGGPVTYEQYF	TRBV27	TRBJ2-7	once	TRBD2
TGTGCCATCACCCCCACCACAGGGGGCTATGGCTACACCTTC	CAITPTTGGYGYTF	TRBV10-3	TRBJ1-2	-	TRBD1
TGTGCCAGCACCGAGAGGGCTAGCAATGCAGATACGCAGTATTTT	CASTERASNADTQYF	TRBV7-6	TRBJ2-3	-	-
TGTGCCAGCCAGGGGACAGGGAATCAGCCCCAGCATTTT	CASQGTGNQPQHF	TRBV28	TRBJ1-5	-	TRBD1
TGTGCCAGTAGCGGGGGGGCCGCTCGGGGACCACAAGAGACCCAGTACTTC	CASSGGAARGPQETQYF	TRBV19	TRBJ2-5	-	TRBD2
TGTGCCAGCAGGCAGGGGACCGGGGAGCTGTTTTTT	CASRQGTGELFF	TRBV6-5	TRBJ2-2	-	-
TGCGCCAGCAGCCCCGGCGACAGGGCCTACAATGAGCAGTTCTTC	CASSPGDRAYNEQFF	TRBV5-1	TRBJ2-1	-	TRBD1
TGTGCCAGCAGTTACCCCCCAGGGGTTCAAAGACAGCCCCAGCATTTT	CASSYPPGVQRQPQHF	TRBV6-6	TRBJ1-5	-	-
TGTGCCAGCAGTGAAGGGATGACAGGGATGCCCTACGAGCAGTACTTC	CASSEGMTGMPYEQYF	TRBV2	TRBJ2-7	-	TRBD1
TGTGCCAGCAGCTTTCAGCAACGGGGGGGCACTGAAGCTTTCTTT	CASSFQQRGGTEAFF	TRBV7-8	TRBJ1-1	-	-
TGTGCCAGTAGTTCTACAGGTAACTACGAGCAGTACTTC	CASSSTGNYEQYF	TRBV19	TRBJ2-7	once	-
TGTGCCAGCAGCTCTGGGACAGACAGAAACACTGAAGCTTTCTTT	CASSSGTDRNTEAFF	TRBV7-2	TRBJ1-1	once	TRBD1
TGTGCCAGCAGGGGGACTAGTTGGACCGGGGAGCTGTTTTTT	CASRGTSWTGELFF	TRBV27	TRBJ2-2	-	TRBD2
TGTGCCACCCCAAGGCAGGGTGGTGGCAATGAGCAGTTCTTC	CATPRQGGGNEQFF	TRBV6-1	TRBJ2-1	-	-
TGTGCCAGCAGCATCCGCGGACAGGGTGGTCGGAACACTGAAGCTTTCTTT	CASSIRGQGGRNTEAFF	TRBV11-2	TRBJ1-1	-	TRBD1
TGTGCCAGCAGTAACAGGGTTGGCTACGAGCAGTACTTC	CASSNRVGYEQYF	TRBV2	TRBJ2-7	once	-
TGTGCCAGCAGCCGAGACAGAGGAGAGACCCAGTACTTC	CASSRDRGETQYF	TRBV7-2	TRBJ2-5	-	-
TGCGCCAGCAGCGGGACTAGCGGGGGGGCTGTAGGCAATGAGCAGTTCTTC	CASSGTSGGAVGNEQFF	TRBV5-1	TRBJ2-1	-	TRBD2
TGTGCCAGCAGTCCCGGACTAGTGGTCTACAATGAGCAGTTCTTC	CASSPGLVVYNEQFF	TRBV27	TRBJ2-1	-	TRBD2